The 23 T cell receptor beta chains given below trace back to one sample, sequenced in a study of blood T cell repertoires in COVID-19. Libraries were prepared by immunoSEQ multiplex PCR; TCRdb keeps only in-frame clonotypes and omits some of them. The table lists roughly 87,000 clones, around 84% of them singletons. Sample: peripheral blood. These receptors were obtained from a man aged 35 to 55 with acute or convalescent COVID-19.

The chain combines TRBV7-2 with TRBJ2-7; tentative D call: TRBD2 (6 bases). The ends were cut back, 7 bases at V and 4 bases at J, with 14 bases in the middle. CDR1 and CDR2 from the germline V gene are SGHTA and FQGNSA. This CDR3 has 13 amino acids. In DNA, the CDR3 is TGTGCCAGCAACCACTGGGGGGAATACGAGCAGTACTTC. Translating gives CASNHWGEYEQYF.

The rearrangement uses TRBV29-1 and TRBJ2-7; 9 bases align to TRBD2. CDR3 length: 13 residues. V shed 4 bases, J shed 6 bases, and the junction held 7 bases outside the gene matches. From germline, CDR1 is SQVTM and CDR2 ANQGSEA. CDR3 in DNA: TGCAGCGTTGCCAGCGGGAGGATAGGCGAGCAGTACTTC. Translated: CSVASGRIGEQYF.

The J gene is TRBJ1-4, the V gene TRBV30, with D possibly TRBD1 on 5 matching bases. Germline CDR1 GTSNPN, CDR2 SVGIG (reference sequence). Trimming took off 1 base at V and 4 bases at J, with 7 bases between the two ends. There are 13 residues in the CDR3. The CDR3 DNA is TGTGCCTGGAGTGGACAGAATAATGAAAAACTGTTTTTT. Translating gives CAWSGQNNEKLFF.

This clone was counted a few times. The rearrangement joins TRBV5-4 to TRBJ1-1; D not certain. The ends were cut back, 4 bases at V and 0 bases at J, with 10 bases in the middle. Germline assignment: CDR1 SGHNT and CDR2 YYREEE (reference sequence). This CDR3 is built from 14 residues. CDR3 nucleotide sequence: TGTGCCAGCAGCGTTTACAGATTGAACACTGAAGCTTTCTTT. Translated: CASSVYRLNTEAFF.

This chain connects TRBV11-1 to TRBJ2-7, with 12 positions matching TRBD1. The CDR3 is 15 amino acids. J was trimmed by 7 bases and V by 5 bases; bases with no gene match: 9. CDR1 and CDR2 from the germline V gene are SGHAT and FQDESV (reference sequence). The CDR3, as DNA: TGTGCCAGCAGCCAAGGGACAGGGGGCATAGGAGAGCAGTACTTC. Translation gives CASSQGTGGIGEQYF.

The rearrangement uses TRBV5-1 and TRBJ1-5; 9 positions agree with TRBD1. This CDR3 region has 17 residues. Germline V gene data show CDR1 as SGHRS and CDR2 as YFSETQ. Trimming at V came to 0 bases and at J to 0 bases, leaving 4 bases not matched to a gene. CDR3: CASSLEDRGYSNQPQHF. The CDR3 coding sequence is TGCGCCAGCAGCTTGGAGGACAGGGGCTATAGCAATCAGCCCCAGCATTTT. Full variable domain (outside the CDR3, taken from reference TRBV5-1 and TRBJ1-5): KAGVTQTPRYLIKTRGQQVTLSCSPISGHRSVSWYQQTPGQGLQFLFEYFSETQRNKGNFPGRFSGRQFSNSRSEMNVSTLELGDSALYLCASSLEDRGYSNQPQHFGDGTRLSIL.

The chain combines TRBV18 with TRBJ1-2; 8 nucleotides line up with TRBD1. The CDR3 consists of 15 residues. CDR1 and CDR2 (germline): KGHSH, LQKENI. V was pared by 5 bases and J by 7 bases, with 12 bases of the junction left unmatched. DNA of the CDR3: TGTGCCAGCTCAAGAGCAGGGGGCGAGGCCTCTGGCTACACCTTC. As protein: CASSRAGGEASGYTF. Using reference TRBV18 and TRBJ1-2 for the parts outside the CDR3, the full variable domain is NAGVMQNPRHLVRRRGQEARLRCSPMKGHSHVYWYRQLPEEGLKFMVYLQKENIIDESGMPKERFSAEFPKEGPSILRIQQVVRGDSAAYFCASSRAGGEASGYTFGSGTRLTVV.

With regard to this clone: The junction differs from germline at one of its ends, possibly a read error. The chain has TRBV7-2 and TRBJ2-3, with 10 positions matching TRBD2. Germline V gene sequence: CDR1 SGHTA, CDR2 FQGNSA. The CDR3 loop spans 16 amino acids. The CDR3 DNA is TGTGCCAGCAGCGTAGCGGGGGGACCCGGCACAGATACGCAGTATTTT. Its protein is CASSVAGGPGTDTQYF.

On this clone: This same CDR3 is encoded by further DNA sequences in the sample. CDR3 bases: TGTGCCAGCAGCGCCGGACAGTATAGCAATCAGCCCCAGCATTTT. Translation: CASSAGQYSNQPQHF. The genes are TRBV2 and TRBJ1-5; possibly TRBD1 for D (6 bases). V was pared by 6 bases and J by 0 bases, with 12 bases between. The CDR3 totals 15 residues. Germline-derived CDR1 and CDR2 are SNHLY and FYNNEI.

The chain has TRBV19 and TRBJ1-3; 12 nucleotides agree with TRBD1. Trimming cost V 6 bases and J 7 bases; bases outside gene matches: 7. CDR3 size: 15 residues. Germline V gene lookup returns CDR1 LNHDA and CDR2 SQIVND (reference sequence). CDR3 protein: CASSPGQGARNTIYF. The CDR3 bases are TGTGCCAGTAGCCCGGGACAGGGGGCGAGGAACACCATATATTTT. Complete variable domain (other parts from reference TRBV19 and TRBJ1-3): DGGITQSPKYLFRKEGQNVTLSCEQNLNHDAMYWYRQDPGQGLRLIYYSQIVNDFQKGDIAEGYSVSREKKESFPLTVTSAQKNPTAFYLCASSPGQGARNTIYFGEGSWLTVV.

This chain uses TRBV11-2 with TRBJ2-5, with D maybe TRBD1 (5 bases). The V gene's germline CDR1 is SGHAT and CDR2 FQNNGV. V lost 5 bases to trimming and J lost 1 base, with 14 bases between them. CDR3 length equals 15 residues. This chain's CDR3 is CASSPGARPQETQYF. As DNA, the CDR3 is TGTGCCAGCAGCCCTGGGGCACGACCCCAAGAGACCCAGTACTTC.

The rearrangement links TRBV9 to TRBJ2-5; 11 bases align to TRBD1. V shed 3 bases and J 1 base; nucleotides not matched to a gene: 2. Germline V gene sequence: CDR1 SGDLS, CDR2 YYNGEE. The CDR3 loop spans 15 amino acids. The CDR3 reads CASSGDRGAQETQYF. CDR3 in DNA: TGTGCCAGCAGCGGGGACAGGGGGGCCCAAGAGACCCAGTACTTC.

The rearrangement links TRBV15 to TRBJ2-3; D is possibly TRBD1 (5 bases). CDR1 is LNHNV and CDR2 is YYDKDF in the germline V gene (reference sequence). V shed 6 bases and J shed 2 bases, with 9 bases lying between them. The CDR3 covers 13 residues. The CDR3 loop reads CATSDRYTDTQYF. DNA of the CDR3: TGTGCCACCAGTGACAGATACACAGATACGCAGTATTTT.

V and J are TRBV5-1 and TRBJ2-7; 7 bases fit TRBD2. CDR1 and CDR2 from the germline V gene are SGHRS and YFSETQ. The CDR3 extends over 14 amino acids. The junction had 5 bases not matched to a gene; V was cut back by 5 bases and J by 0 bases. This chain's CDR3 is CASRPSGSSYEQYF. The CDR3 DNA follows: TGCGCCAGCAGACCTAGCGGCTCCTCCTACGAGCAGTACTTC.

The chain combines TRBV9 with TRBJ2-5; TRBD2 matches 8 bases. After removal of 1 base from V and 1 base from J, the junction contained 3 bases not matched to a gene. There are 15 residues in the CDR3. Germline CDR1 SGDLS, CDR2 YYNGEE. This CDR3 reads CASSVFGGAQETQYF. In DNA form, the CDR3 reads TGTGCCAGCAGCGTATTCGGGGGGGCCCAAGAGACCCAGTACTTC. The full variable domain, rest sourced from reference TRBV9 and TRBJ2-5, is DSGVTQTPKHLITATGQRVTLRCSPRSGDLSVYWYQQSLDQGLQFLIQYYNGEERAKGNILERFSAQQFPDLHSELNLSSLELGDSALYFCASSVFGGAQETQYFGPGTRLLVL.

This sequence joins TRBV18 and TRBJ2-1, with 9 positions matching TRBD1. Unmatched junction bases numbered 4, after V lost 2 bases and J lost 2 bases. The CDR3 has 16 amino acids. Germline values: CDR1 KGHSH, CDR2 LQKENI. As DNA, the CDR3 is TGTGCCAGCTCACCATCCACAGGGGGCCCCTACAATGAGCAGTTCTTC. Translation: CASSPSTGGPYNEQFF.

The CDR3 DNA reads TGTGCCAGCAGCCTCACGGGAACCTACGAGCAGTACTTC. It encodes CASSLTGTYEQYF. J is TRBJ2-7 and V is TRBV7-6; possibly TRBD2 for D (5 bases). The CDR3 is 13 amino acids. Germline V CDR1 and CDR2: SGHVS, FNYEAQ. V was shortened by 5 bases and J by 2 bases, with 10 bases between the two germline ends. Complete variable domain (other parts from reference TRBV7-6 and TRBJ2-7): GAGVSQSPRYKVTKRGQDVALRCDPISGHVSLYWYRQALGQGPEFLTYFNYEAQQDKSGLPNDRFSAERPEGSISTLTIQRTEQRDSAMYRCASSLTGTYEQYFGPGTRLTVT.

This clone was detected only once. V is TRBV6-5 and J is TRBJ1-1, with D unresolved. The V and J ends lost 6 bases and 1 base respectively, with 12 bases between them. CDR3 length: 14 amino acids. The germline CDR1 and CDR2 sequences are MNHEY and SVGAGI. CDR3 nucleotide sequence: TGTGCCAGCAGCCCCGCCGGGAGGAACACTGAAGCTTTCTTT. Protein sequence: CASSPAGRNTEAFF.

The gene calls are TRBV11-1 and TRBJ2-1, with 9 bases that match TRBD1. Germline CDR1 reads SGHAT; CDR2 reads FQDESV (reference sequence). This CDR3 is built from 16 residues. V was clipped by 5 bases and J by 3 bases; unmatched bases: 8. The CDR3, as DNA: TGTGCCAGCAGCAACCTACAGGGGGCTATCTACAATGAGCAGTTCTTC. It encodes CASSNLQGAIYNEQFF.

This clone appeared once. The chain links TRBV13 to TRBJ1-2, with 8 bases identical to TRBD1. This CDR3 is built from 15 residues. Germline V CDR1 and CDR2: PRHDT, FYEKMQ (reference sequence). With V trimmed by 5 bases and J by 2 bases, 7 bases remained unmatched. The CDR3 DNA follows: TGTGCCAGCAGCGCCGGACAGGGCTCGAACTATGGCTACACCTTC. This gives the protein CASSAGQGSNYGYTF.

The chain couples TRBV27 to TRBJ1-1; D is undetermined. V lost 6 bases, J lost 1 base, and 9 bases lay in between. The germline CDR1 and CDR2 sequences are MNHEY and SMNVEV (reference sequence). This CDR3 has 13 residues. CDR3 sequence: CASSRHQNTEAFF. As DNA, the CDR3 is TGTGCCAGCAGCCGACACCAGAACACTGAAGCTTTCTTT.

The chain employs TRBV19 and TRBJ1-1; D gene uncertain. The CDR3 extends over 15 amino acids. Per the germline V gene, CDR1 is LNHDA and CDR2 is SQIVND (reference sequence). V lost 0 bases and J 3 bases, leaving 11 bases between the germline ends. CDR3 DNA: TGTGCCAGTAGTATAGAACACAACGCTTACACTGAAGCTTTCTTT. Translated: CASSIEHNAYTEAFF.

V and J are TRBV5-5 and TRBJ1-5; D is ambiguous. The germline gives CDR1 SGHKS, CDR2 YYEKEE (reference sequence). Trimming pared 4 bases from V and 4 bases from J, leaving 9 bases between. The CDR3 length is 13 residues. The CDR3 DNA sequence: TGTGCCAGCAGCCCCGGAGGAAATCAGCCCCAGCATTTT. This codes for CASSPGGNQPQHF.